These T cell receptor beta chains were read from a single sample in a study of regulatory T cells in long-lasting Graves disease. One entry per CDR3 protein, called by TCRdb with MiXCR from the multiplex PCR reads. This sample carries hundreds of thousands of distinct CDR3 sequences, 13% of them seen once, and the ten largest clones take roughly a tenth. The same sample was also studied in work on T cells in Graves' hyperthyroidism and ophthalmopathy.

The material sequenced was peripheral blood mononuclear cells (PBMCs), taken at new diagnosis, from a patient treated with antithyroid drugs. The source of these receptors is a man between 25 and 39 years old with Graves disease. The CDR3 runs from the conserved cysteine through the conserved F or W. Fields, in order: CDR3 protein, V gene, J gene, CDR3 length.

CDR3aa: CASSRSGDVAKNIQYF
v_gene: TRBV12-3/TRBV12-4
j_gene: TRBJ2-4
len: 16

CDR3aa: CATRDRDSTTGNTIYF
v_gene: TRBV11-2
j_gene: TRBJ1-3
len: 16

CDR3aa: CATSRDSLSYNEQFF
v_gene: TRBV15
j_gene: TRBJ2-1
len: 15

CDR3aa: CASQRSSNIQYF
v_gene: TRBV12-3/TRBV12-4
j_gene: TRBJ2-4
len: 12

CDR3aa: CASSLYGANNEQFF
v_gene: TRBV12-3/TRBV12-4
j_gene: TRBJ2-1
len: 14

CDR3aa: CAISESRNTGELFF
v_gene: TRBV10-3
j_gene: TRBJ2-2
len: 14

CDR3aa: CASSHPNNSPLHF
v_gene: TRBV6-1
j_gene: TRBJ1-6
len: 13

CDR3aa: CASSGSTGGISYNEQFF
v_gene: TRBV11-2
j_gene: TRBJ2-1
len: 17

CDR3aa: CASSSDRQNIQYF
v_gene: TRBV13
j_gene: TRBJ2-4
len: 13

CDR3aa: CASSFPPDNEQFF
v_gene: TRBV5-6
j_gene: TRBJ2-1
len: 13

CDR3aa: CASSLAHWIQETQYF
v_gene: TRBV7-8
j_gene: TRBJ2-5
len: 15

CDR3aa: CASSLVWEGTVNSGANVLTF
v_gene: TRBV11-2
j_gene: TRBJ2-6
len: 20

CDR3aa: CASSEGGAATYEQYF
v_gene: TRBV6-2/TRBV6-3
j_gene: TRBJ2-7
len: 15

CDR3aa: CASRRPGLAVTDTQYF
v_gene: TRBV7-2
j_gene: TRBJ2-3
len: 16

CDR3aa: CASSHEDSYNEQFF
v_gene: TRBV6-1
j_gene: TRBJ2-1
len: 14

CDR3aa: CASSGGVNSNQPQHF
v_gene: TRBV12-3/TRBV12-4
j_gene: TRBJ1-5
len: 15

CDR3aa: CSPGNSNHNEQFF
v_gene: TRBV20-1
j_gene: TRBJ2-1
len: 13

CDR3aa: CAISVTGDMNTEAFF
v_gene: TRBV10-3
j_gene: TRBJ1-1
len: 15

CDR3aa: CASRGTAAFF
v_gene: TRBV2
j_gene: TRBJ1-1
len: 10

CDR3aa: CSRVKSTLSTDTQYF
v_gene: TRBV13
j_gene: TRBJ2-3
len: 15

CDR3aa: CASSTYRGADSPLHF
v_gene: TRBV7-9
j_gene: TRBJ1-6
len: 15

CDR3aa: CASSEKLTSGFTDTQYF
v_gene: TRBV2
j_gene: TRBJ2-3
len: 17

CDR3aa: CASSTGQTNQPQHF
v_gene: TRBV6-1
j_gene: TRBJ1-5
len: 14

CDR3aa: CASSQSRALAFF
v_gene: TRBV16
j_gene: TRBJ1-1
len: 12

CDR3aa: CSAGDSRLYGYTF
v_gene: TRBV20-1
j_gene: TRBJ1-2
len: 13

CDR3aa: CASSLSGTGNLKQYF
v_gene: TRBV11-2
j_gene: TRBJ2-7
len: 15

CDR3aa: CSARDRVGIRETQYF
v_gene: TRBV20-1
j_gene: TRBJ2-5
len: 15

CDR3aa: CATAPGGASYEQYF
v_gene: TRBV24-1
j_gene: TRBJ2-7
len: 14

CDR3aa: CASSSRTHPTEQFF
v_gene: TRBV11-3
j_gene: TRBJ2-1
len: 14

CDR3aa: CASSDSSDTQYF
v_gene: TRBV6-1
j_gene: TRBJ2-3
len: 12

CDR3aa: CSADGRTHQETQYF
v_gene: TRBV20-1
j_gene: TRBJ2-5
len: 14

CDR3aa: CSARDGTSVNNEQFF
v_gene: TRBV20-1
j_gene: TRBJ2-1
len: 15